These T cell receptor beta chains were read from a single sample in a study of blood T cell repertoires in COVID-19. Sequencing was performed with immunoSEQ multiplex PCR; in TCRdb, only in-frame clones are kept and a portion is missing. Among about 320,000 clones listed, around nine tenths were seen once. The sequenced material came from PBMCs or T cells enriched from blood (not recorded which). The receptors stem from a man in his sixties who had recovered from COVID-19. Each CDR3 is given with its conserved first and last residue. D genes are given only for firm matches. Rows may omit the clone size; those that give it use once, few, many or a size class.

NA | TRBJ1-1 | TRBD1 | TRBV3-1/TRBV3-2 | CASSQDYGTGSTEAFF | TGTGCCAGCAGCCAAGATTACGGGACAGGGAGTACTGAAGCTTTCTTT
NA | TRBJ2-6 | NA | TRBV5-1 | CASSPQGLTGANVLTF | TGCGCCAGCAGCCCTCAGGGGTTAACTGGGGCCAACGTCCTGACTTTC
once | TRBJ2-7 | NA | TRBV11-2 | CASSPRADEQYF | TGTGCCAGCAGCCCCCGTGCGGACGAGCAGTACTTC
NA | TRBJ2-1 | TRBD2 | TRBV5-6 | CASSGLAGLSSYNEQFF | TGTGCCAGCTCGGGACTAGCGGGTTTGAGCTCCTACAATGAGCAGTTCTTC
NA | TRBJ1-5 | NA | TRBV4-1 | CASSQGQIGNQPQHF | TGCGCCAGCAGCCAAGGACAGATTGGAAATCAGCCCCAGCATTTT
few | TRBJ1-5 | NA | TRBV16 | CASSQSERGYSNQPQHF | TGTGCCAGCAGCCAATCGGAGAGGGGGTATAGCAATCAGCCCCAGCATTTT
NA | TRBJ2-7 | NA | TRBV30 | CAWSVPQGRNEQYF | TGTGCCTGGAGTGTACCACAGGGTCGGAACGAGCAGTACTTC
NA | TRBJ1-1 | TRBD1 | TRBV7-9 | CASSLQGANTEAFF | TGTGCCAGCAGCCTACAGGGGGCCAACACTGAAGCTTTCTTT
NA | TRBJ2-5 | TRBD2 | TRBV18 | CASSRNRLAGGKETQYF | TGTGCCAGCTCACGCAACAGACTAGCGGGAGGGAAAGAGACCCAGTACTTC
NA | TRBJ2-6 | NA | TRBV29-1 | CSVFLSGANVLTF | TGCAGCGTTTTCCTGTCTGGGGCCAACGTCCTGACTTTC
NA | TRBJ2-7 | TRBD2 | TRBV6-2/TRBV6-3 | CASSQGTSGSIYLPYEQYF | TGTGCCAGCAGTCAAGGGACTAGCGGGAGTATCTACCTTCCGTACGAGCAGTACTTC
NA | TRBJ2-5 | TRBD1 | TRBV7-9 | CASSFRQGALLETQYF | TGTGCCAGCAGCTTCCGACAGGGGGCTTTACTTGAGACCCAGTACTTC
NA | TRBJ1-5 | NA | TRBV30 | CAWSVRGEQPQHF | TGTGCCTGGAGTGTCCGGGGAGAGCAGCCCCAGCATTTT
few | TRBJ2-1 | NA | TRBV4-3 | CASSQQGLGNEQFF | TGCGCCAGCAGCCAGCAGGGTTTGGGTAATGAGCAGTTCTTC
NA | TRBJ2-1 | NA | TRBV28 | CASSLDFSSYNEQFF | TGTGCCAGCAGTCTGGACTTTAGCTCCTACAATGAGCAGTTCTTC
NA | TRBJ1-5 | NA | TRBV18 | CASSLTKGNQPQHF | TGTGCCAGCTCCCTGACAAAAGGCAATCAGCCCCAGCATTTT
NA | TRBJ1-5 | TRBD1 | TRBV18 | CASSEGQLSNQPQHF | TGTGCCAGCTCAGAGGGACAGCTTAGCAATCAGCCCCAGCATTTT
NA | TRBJ1-4 | TRBD1 | TRBV6-5 | CASSLRGLTNEKLFF | TGTGCCAGCAGCTTAAGGGGGCTCACTAATGAAAAACTGTTTTTT
NA | TRBJ2-1 | NA | TRBV24-1 | CATSAPFTSEGGYNEQFF | TGTGCCACCAGTGCCCCCTTTACATCAGAGGGGGGGTACAATGAGCAGTTCTTC
NA | TRBJ1-3 | TRBD1 | TRBV9 | CASSPGGQGYVSGNTIYF | TGTGCCAGCAGCCCAGGGGGACAGGGGTACGTGTCTGGAAACACCATATATTTT
once | TRBJ1-2 | TRBD1 | TRBV28 | CASSLPGTGVRGYTF | TGTGCCAGCAGTTTACCTGGGACAGGGGTTCGGGGCTACACCTTC
NA | TRBJ1-5 | NA | TRBV5-1 | CASKRDISNQPQHF | TGCGCCAGCAAAAGGGACATTAGCAATCAGCCCCAGCATTTT
NA | TRBJ2-5 | TRBD2 | TRBV28 | CASSPSGTSGFGGETQYF | TGTGCCAGCAGTCCCTCGGGGACTAGCGGGTTCGGGGGAGAGACCCAGTACTTC
NA | TRBJ1-3 | NA | TRBV2 | CASSNRDSGNTIYF | TGTGCCAGCTCTAACAGGGACTCTGGAAACACCATATATTTT
NA | TRBJ2-5 | NA | TRBV28 | CASSRGETQYF | TGTGCCAGCAGTCGGGGGGAGACCCAGTACTTC
NA | TRBJ1-2 | NA | TRBV6-5 | CASSFRGGRYGYTF | TGTGCCAGCAGCTTCCGGGGGGGCAGGTATGGCTACACCTTC
NA | TRBJ1-2 | TRBD1 | TRBV11-2 | CASSLDRDRAYGYTF | TGTGCCAGCAGCCTGGACCGGGACAGGGCCTATGGCTACACCTTC
few | TRBJ2-3 | TRBD2 | TRBV30 | CAWTSGTSTDTQYF | TGTGCCTGGACTAGCGGGACTAGCACAGATACGCAGTATTTT
NA | TRBJ1-1 | TRBD1 | TRBV2 | CAGASTGGIQTEAFF | TGTGCCGGAGCTTCTACAGGGGGGATCCAAACTGAAGCTTTCTTT
NA | TRBJ1-2 | TRBD1 | TRBV30 | CAWSRTPGTGFNYGYTF | TGTGCCTGGAGTCGAACTCCCGGGACAGGGTTTAACTATGGCTACACCTTC
NA | TRBJ2-3 | NA | TRBV5-1 | CASSFSGGTDTQYF | TGCGCCAGCAGCTTCTCGGGAGGCACAGATACGCAGTATTTT
once | TRBJ2-6 | NA | TRBV27 | CASSHRDPGANVLTF | TGTGCCAGCAGCCACAGGGACCCCGGGGCCAACGTCCTGACTTTC
NA | TRBJ1-2 | NA | TRBV28 | CASSPHQGSYGYTF | TGTGCCAGCAGTCCCCATCAGGGATCCTATGGCTACACCTTC
NA | TRBJ2-1 | TRBD2 | TRBV4-1 | CASSQGGGLAGEYNEQFF | TGCGCCAGCAGCCAAGGGGGAGGACTAGCGGGAGAATACAATGAGCAGTTCTTC
NA | TRBJ2-5 | NA | TRBV29-1 | CSAWTEGTQYF | TGCAGCGCTTGGACCGAGGGGACCCAGTACTTC
few | TRBJ2-5 | NA | TRBV3-1/TRBV3-2 | CASSQGLGETQYF | TGTGCCAGCAGCCAAGGTCTCGGTGAGACCCAGTACTTC
NA | TRBJ2-1 | NA | TRBV29-1 | CSAEQGGDEQFF | TGCAGCGCCGAACAGGGAGGGGATGAGCAGTTCTTC
NA | TRBJ1-6 | NA | TRBV7-2 | CASSVYSNSPLHF | TGTGCCAGCAGCGTCTACAGCAATTCACCCCTCCACTTT
once | TRBJ1-1 | TRBD1 | TRBV5-1 | CASSLQGTGVNTEAFF | TGCGCCAGCAGCCTACAAGGGACAGGGGTGAACACTGAAGCTTTCTTT
NA | TRBJ1-5 | NA | TRBV19 | CASSTAQGFNQPQHF | TGTGCCAGTAGTACAGCGCAGGGCTTCAATCAGCCCCAGCATTTT
few | TRBJ1-2 | TRBD1 | TRBV6-5 | CASSYWDLGGDYGYTF | TGTGCCAGCAGTTACTGGGACTTAGGGGGCGACTATGGCTACACCTTC
NA | TRBJ2-7 | TRBD2 | TRBV28 | CASVSLAGSSYEQYF | TGTGCCAGCGTTTCACTAGCGGGAAGCTCCTACGAGCAGTACTTC
NA | TRBJ2-1 | NA | TRBV19 | CASGRVVLNEQFF | TGTGCCAGTGGGCGGGTAGTTCTCAATGAGCAGTTCTTC
NA | TRBJ2-2 | TRBD2 | TRBV4-1 | CASSQEGASGRNTGELFF | TGCGCCAGCAGCCAAGAAGGCGCGAGCGGGAGGAACACCGGGGAGCTGTTTTTT
NA | TRBJ2-5 | TRBD2 | TRBV28 | CASSSLGGRETQYF | TGTGCCAGCAGTTCCCTGGGGGGGAGAGAGACCCAGTACTTC
NA | TRBJ1-5 | NA | TRBV5-5 | CASSLGHTNQPQHF | TGTGCCAGCAGCTTAGGACATACCAATCAGCCCCAGCATTTT
once | TRBJ2-1 | NA | TRBV5-1 | CASSPSASSYNEQFF | TGCGCCAGCAGTCCTAGCGCCAGCTCCTACAATGAGCAGTTCTTC
NA | TRBJ2-2 | NA | TRBV25-1 | CASRTGNTGELFF | TGTGCCAGCAGGACAGGGAACACCGGGGAGCTGTTTTTT
NA | TRBJ1-1 | TRBD1 | TRBV2 | CASSQDRGKSEAFF | TGTGCCAGCAGTCAGGACAGGGGAAAGTCTGAAGCTTTCTTT
NA | TRBJ1-5 | NA | TRBV28 | CASSLRGGPLGNQPQHF | TGTGCCAGCAGTTTAAGGGGAGGACCGTTGGGCAATCAGCCCCAGCATTTT
NA | TRBJ2-7 | NA | TRBV28 | CASSTNRGFGYEQYF | TGTGCCAGCAGTACCAATCGAGGGTTTGGGTACGAGCAGTACTTC
NA | TRBJ1-2 | NA | TRBV20-1 | CSVWDNYGYTF | TGCAGTGTATGGGACAATTATGGCTACACCTTC
NA | TRBJ2-3 | NA | TRBV16 | CASSLGQRFTSTDTQYF | TGTGCCAGCAGCCTCGGACAGCGATTCACTAGCACAGATACGCAGTATTTT